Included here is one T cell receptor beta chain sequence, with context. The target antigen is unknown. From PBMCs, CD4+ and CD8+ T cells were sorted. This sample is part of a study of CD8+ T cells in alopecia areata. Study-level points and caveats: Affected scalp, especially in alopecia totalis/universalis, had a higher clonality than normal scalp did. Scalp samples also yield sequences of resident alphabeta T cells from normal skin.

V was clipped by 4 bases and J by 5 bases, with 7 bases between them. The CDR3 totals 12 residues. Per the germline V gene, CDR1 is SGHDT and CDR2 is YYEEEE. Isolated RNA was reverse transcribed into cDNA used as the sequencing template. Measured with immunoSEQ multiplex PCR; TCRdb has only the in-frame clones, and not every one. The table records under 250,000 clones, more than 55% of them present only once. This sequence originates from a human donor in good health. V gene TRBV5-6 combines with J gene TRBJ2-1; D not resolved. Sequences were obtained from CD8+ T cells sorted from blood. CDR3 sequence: CASSHGDNEQFF. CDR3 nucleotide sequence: TGTGCCAGCAGCCATGGGGACAATGAGCAGTTCTTC.